This T cell receptor (beta chain) was identified in a study of blood T cells in healthy people across ages. Regarding the study as a whole: Unsorted PBMCs blocked a conclusive comparison of naive and antigen-experienced cells. For the donors, CMV status was unknown and possibly confounded expanded clonotype changes.

Germline CDR1 is SQVTM and CDR2 is ANQGSEA. The CDR3 has 14 amino acids. V shed 1 base and J shed 3 bases, with 12 bases lying between them. Donor samples were obtained from healthy Caucasian individuals from Russia, aged about 6 to 90. Primed by a sample-barcoded 5' primer and a J-beta primer mix, a second PCR proceeded for about 7 to 12 cycles. A single record per CDR3 protein comes from TCRdb applying MiXCR to the 5' RACE reads. The sample lists over a million distinct CDR3 sequences; approximately 59% were seen once. This clonotype was counted between two and nine times. Its target is not known. Sequencing was carried out using blood. J is TRBJ2-5 and V is TRBV29-1; D is undetermined. The TCR was taken from a man aged 18-30 years in good health. DNA for the CDR3: TGCAGCGTTGAAGGGGCACTCCTCAAAGAGACCCAGTACTTC. Translating gives CSVEGALLKETQYF.